This T cell receptor beta chain derives from a study of T cell responses to AZD1222 COVID-19 vaccine. Repertoires were generated with immunoSEQ multiplex PCR, while TCRdb's copy carries only in-frame clones and drops some. Here the sample spans roughly 82,000 clones, 85% being singletons. The CDR3 is 11 amino acids. The germline CDR1 and CDR2 sequences are SQVTM and ANQGSEA. V was clipped by 4 bases and J by 3 bases, with 6 bases between them. Of note for this clone: What it binds is unknown.

Study observations and caveats: Donor demographics were predominantly white British with a female majority; clonal diversity may be underestimated. The study found vaccine-associated CD4 TCRs spanning spike, dominant at 160-218 and 743-854.

This chain links TRBV29-1 with TRBJ1-2; D possibly corresponds to TRBD1 (5 bases). The TCR comes from an adult in good health. This sample comprised peripheral blood, obtained on day 0 of AZD1222 vaccination. Written as DNA, the CDR3 is TGCAGCGTTGGACAGTACTATGGCTACACCTTC. Its protein is CSVGQYYGYTF. The whole variable domain, remainder taken from reference TRBV29-1 and TRBJ1-2, is SAVISQKPSRDICQRGTSLTIQCQVDSQVTMMFWYRQQPGQSLTLIATANQGSEATYESGFVIDKFPISRPNLTFSTLTVSNMSPEDSSIYLCSVGQYYGYTFGSGTRLTVV.